This T cell receptor beta chain was obtained from a study of cytomegalovirus exposure and HLA in healthy donors. Study details: Early release data held about 92 million unique TCRs from HLA-typed donors. Study-level findings and limits: A later analysis showed TCR association rates differing by HLA locus, peaking at DRB1 and lowest at HLA-C. V- and J-gene trimming of TCR beta was linked (in a later analysis) to a missense DCLRE1C variant.

Only one count was recorded for this clone. The antigen remains undetermined. PCR was performed using 60 Vbeta and 13 Jbeta primers. The data were produced by immunoSEQ multiplex PCR, yet TCRdb's version contains in-frame clones alone and is incomplete. This sample has 110,000 or so clones, with about 80% found just once. Sequencing input: PBMCs. The TCR comes from a human donor in good health.

The CDR3 spells CASRLDRGGPGDTQYF. The CDR3 nucleotides are TGCGCCAGCAGACTAGACAGGGGAGGGCCTGGAGATACGCAGTATTTT. This sequence joins TRBV5-1 and TRBJ2-3, with D maybe TRBD1 (8 bases). CDR3 length: 16 amino acids. Trimming took off 5 bases at V and 5 bases at J, with 21 bases between the two ends. The germline gives CDR1 SGHRS, CDR2 YFSETQ.